A single T cell receptor beta chain is shown here with its context. The data stem from a study of control samples from healthy donors and cancer patients. V gave up 4 bases and J gave up 8 bases, with 9 bases separating them. Germline V gives CDR1 SQVTM, CDR2 ANQGSEA. This CDR3 comprises 11 residues. Method: immunoSEQ multiplex PCR; TCRdb's copy keeps in-frame clones and lacks some. The sample consists of about 130,000 clones, about 90% of them appearing once. The chain links TRBV29-1 to TRBJ2-4; D may be TRBD1 or TRBD2 (5 bases each). The sequencing sample was made of blood. The source of this sequence is a man between 18 and 29 years old in good health. The DNA of the CDR3 is TGCAGCGTTGGGGGGTTAGACATTCAGTACTTC. Encoded protein: CSVGGLDIQYF.